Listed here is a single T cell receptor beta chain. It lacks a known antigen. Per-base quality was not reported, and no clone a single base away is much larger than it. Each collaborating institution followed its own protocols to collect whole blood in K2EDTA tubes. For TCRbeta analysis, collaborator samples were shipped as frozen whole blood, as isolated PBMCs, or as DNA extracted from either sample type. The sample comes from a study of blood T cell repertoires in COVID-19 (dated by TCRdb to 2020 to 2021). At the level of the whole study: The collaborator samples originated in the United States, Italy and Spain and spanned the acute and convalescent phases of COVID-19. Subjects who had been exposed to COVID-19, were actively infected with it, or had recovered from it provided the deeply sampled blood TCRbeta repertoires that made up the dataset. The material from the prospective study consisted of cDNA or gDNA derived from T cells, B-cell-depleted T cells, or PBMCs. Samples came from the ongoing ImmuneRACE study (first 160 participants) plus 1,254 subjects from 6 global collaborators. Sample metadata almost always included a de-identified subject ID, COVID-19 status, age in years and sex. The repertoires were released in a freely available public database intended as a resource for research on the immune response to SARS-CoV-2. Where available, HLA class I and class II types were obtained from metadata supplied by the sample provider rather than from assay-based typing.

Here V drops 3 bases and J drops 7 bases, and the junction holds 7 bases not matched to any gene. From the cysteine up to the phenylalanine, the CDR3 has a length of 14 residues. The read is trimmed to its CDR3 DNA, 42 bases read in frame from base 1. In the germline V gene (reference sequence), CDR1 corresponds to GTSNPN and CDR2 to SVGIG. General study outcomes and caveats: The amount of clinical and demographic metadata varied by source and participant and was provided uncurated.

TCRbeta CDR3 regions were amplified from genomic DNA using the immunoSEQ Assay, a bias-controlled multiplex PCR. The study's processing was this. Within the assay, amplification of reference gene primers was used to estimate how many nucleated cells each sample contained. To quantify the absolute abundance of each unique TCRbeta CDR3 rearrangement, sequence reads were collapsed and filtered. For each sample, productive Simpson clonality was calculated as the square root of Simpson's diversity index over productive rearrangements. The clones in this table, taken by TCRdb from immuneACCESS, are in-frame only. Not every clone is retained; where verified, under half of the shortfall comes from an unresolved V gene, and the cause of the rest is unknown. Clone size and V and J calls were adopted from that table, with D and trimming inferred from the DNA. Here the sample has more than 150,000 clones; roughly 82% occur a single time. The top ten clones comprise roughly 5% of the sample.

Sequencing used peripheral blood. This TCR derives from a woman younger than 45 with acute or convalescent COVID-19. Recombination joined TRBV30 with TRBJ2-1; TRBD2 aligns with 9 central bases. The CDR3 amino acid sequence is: CAWRSGGNLNEQFF. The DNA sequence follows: TGTGCCTGGAGGAGCGGGGGGAACCTTAATGAGCAGTTCTTC.